A single T cell receptor (beta chain) is shown here with its context. Assay: immunoSEQ multiplex PCR; the TCRdb copy retains only in-frame clones and omits some. This sample has 200,000 to 250,000 clones, with around 81% found just once. This specimen belongs to a study of blood T cell repertoires in COVID-19. CDR3 length: 16 residues. The trim removed 6 bases at V and 1 base at J, leaving 7 bases unmatched. The germline CDR1 and CDR2 sequences are SNHLY and FYNNEI. V usage is TRBV2 and J usage is TRBJ2-3, with 10 bases matching TRBD2. This receptor was taken from a woman aged 70-85 years with acute or convalescent COVID-19. Sequences were obtained from peripheral blood. In DNA form, the CDR3 reads TGTGCCAGCAGAAAAGGGCTAGCGGGAGGCACAGATACGCAGTATTTT. Residues: CASRKGLAGGTDTQYF.